This paragraph covers one TCR beta chain sequence. Its antigen remains unknown. These data are taken from a study of cytomegalovirus exposure and HLA in healthy donors. Broader study findings: A few CMV-associated chains were confirmed in vitro to be specific for CMV antigens. When analyzed later, a missense DCLRE1C variant was found to be linked to TCR beta V- and J-gene trimming.

It was with 60 Vbeta and 13 Jbeta primers that the PCR ran. Method: immunoSEQ multiplex PCR; TCRdb's copy keeps in-frame clones and lacks some. The repertoire holds 60,000 or so clones, with 77% as singletons. This TCR derives from a middle-aged woman in good health and CMV-seropositive. Sequencing was done on a sample of PBMCs.

The CDR3 is CASSLEGRNQPQHF. In DNA, the CDR3 is TGTGCCAGCAGCTTGGAGGGGCGTAATCAGCCCCAGCATTTT. V is TRBV5-6 and J is TRBJ1-5, with a weak D call TRBD1 (5 bases). The CDR3 runs 14 residues. The ends were cut back, 0 bases at V and 4 bases at J, with 8 bases in the middle. The germline gives CDR1 SGHDT, CDR2 YYEEEE.